A selection of T cell receptor beta chains follows, all from one sample in a study of blood T cells in healthy people across ages. TCRdb processed the 5' RACE reads anew with MiXCR; each CDR3 protein has one entry. This table has hundreds of thousands of distinct CDR3 sequences, under 80% appearing once. The sequenced sample was blood. These receptor sequences come from a man aged 25 to 40 in good health. The CDR3 runs from the conserved cysteine through the conserved F or W. Each record gives: D gene, J gene, clone size, V gene, CDR3 protein, CDR3 DNA. A D gene is named only where the DNA matches it firmly. Some rows mark clone size as missing; the rest say once, few, many or name a class of expanded clone.

D gene: .; J gene: TRBJ1-6; clone size: few; V gene: TRBV9; CDR3 protein: CASSGSLSSYNSPLHF; CDR3 DNA: TGTGCCAGCAGCGGAAGTCTTAGCTCCTATAATTCACCCCTCCACTTT
D gene: .; J gene: TRBJ1-4; clone size: .; V gene: TRBV29-1; CDR3 protein: CSVEPREGGKLFF; CDR3 DNA: TGCAGCGTTGAACCTCGTGAGGGGGGAAAACTGTTTTTT
D gene: .; J gene: TRBJ1-2; clone size: few; V gene: TRBV25-1; CDR3 protein: CASSDPGVGGYTF; CDR3 DNA: TGTGCCAGCAGTGATCCAGGGGTGGGGGGCTACACCTTC
D gene: TRBD2; J gene: TRBJ2-3; clone size: .; V gene: TRBV9; CDR3 protein: CASSSASGGGSDTQYF; CDR3 DNA: TGTGCCAGCAGCTCCGCGAGCGGGGGCGGATCAGATACGCAGTATTTT
D gene: .; J gene: TRBJ2-7; clone size: .; V gene: TRBV20-1; CDR3 protein: CSAPTDRTYEQYF; CDR3 DNA: TGCAGTGCCCCCACGGACAGAACCTACGAGCAGTACTTC
D gene: .; J gene: TRBJ2-7; clone size: few; V gene: TRBV7-2; CDR3 protein: CASSRRQSYEQYF; CDR3 DNA: TGTGCCAGCAGCCGCAGACAGTCCTACGAGCAGTACTTT
D gene: .; J gene: TRBJ2-5; clone size: .; V gene: TRBV7-7; CDR3 protein: CASSSSGGPKETQYF; CDR3 DNA: TGTGCTAGCAGCTCATCCGGGGGCCCCAAAGAGACCCAGTACTTC
D gene: TRBD1; J gene: TRBJ2-5; clone size: .; V gene: TRBV25-1; CDR3 protein: CASSESGTGGGYLPNEQYF; CDR3 DNA: TGTGCCAGCAGTGAATCCGGGACAGGGGGCGGTTACCTACCCAATGAGCAGTACTTC
D gene: .; J gene: TRBJ2-1; clone size: .; V gene: TRBV5-1; CDR3 protein: CASSLAGVRGYDEQFF; CDR3 DNA: TGCGCCAGCAGCTTGGCCGGGGTCAGGGGTTATGATGAGCAGTTCTTC
D gene: .; J gene: TRBJ1-1; clone size: .; V gene: TRBV27; CDR3 protein: CASSPRMGRNTEAFF; CDR3 DNA: TGTGCCAGCAGTCCCCGTATGGGTCGGAACACTGAAGCTTTCTTT
D gene: .; J gene: TRBJ2-7; clone size: .; V gene: TRBV2; CDR3 protein: CASSEQRSSYEQYF; CDR3 DNA: TGTGCCAGCAGTGAGCAGCGGAGCTCCTACGAGCAGTACTTC
D gene: TRBD1; J gene: TRBJ2-7; clone size: .; V gene: TRBV29-1; CDR3 protein: CSVGTGDSYEQYF; CDR3 DNA: TGCAGCGTGGGGACAGGGGACTCCTACGAGCAGTACTTC
D gene: TRBD1; J gene: TRBJ2-1; clone size: few; V gene: TRBV20-1; CDR3 protein: CSASHFGQGSYNEQFF; CDR3 DNA: TGCAGTGCTAGTCATTTTGGACAGGGGTCCTACAATGAGCAGTTCTTC
D gene: TRBD2; J gene: TRBJ2-7; clone size: .; V gene: TRBV25-1; CDR3 protein: CASSITVPSGKGIQYF; CDR3 DNA: TGTGCCAGCTCTATCACGGTGCCTAGCGGGAAAGGAATTCAGTACTTC
D gene: .; J gene: TRBJ1-4; clone size: .; V gene: TRBV7-2; CDR3 protein: CASSLGGGATNEKLFF; CDR3 DNA: TGTGCCAGCAGCTTAGGTGGCGGAGCAACTAATGAAAAACTGTTTTTT
D gene: TRBD2; J gene: TRBJ2-1; clone size: many; V gene: TRBV4-2; CDR3 protein: CASSQDSGGGEQFF; CDR3 DNA: TGTGCCAGCAGCCAAGATTCCGGGGGGGGCGAGCAGTTCTTC
D gene: .; J gene: TRBJ2-3; clone size: few; V gene: TRBV25-1; CDR3 protein: CASRRTSGTDTQYF; CDR3 DNA: TGTGCCAGCAGGAGAACCTCTGGCACAGATACGCAGTATTTT
D gene: .; J gene: TRBJ2-3; clone size: .; V gene: TRBV29-1; CDR3 protein: CSVSAGASTDTQYF; CDR3 DNA: TGCAGCGTGAGCGCGGGGGCTAGCACAGATACGCAGTATTTT
D gene: TRBD2; J gene: TRBJ2-7; clone size: .; V gene: TRBV4-2; CDR3 protein: CAGSQPSGDEQYF; CDR3 DNA: TGTGCCGGCAGCCAGCCTAGCGGGGACGAGCAGTACTTC
D gene: TRBD2; J gene: TRBJ2-1; clone size: .; V gene: TRBV15; CDR3 protein: CATSRKASGGLLSVCNEQFF; CDR3 DNA: TGTGCCACCAGCAGGAAAGCTAGCGGGGGCCTTCTCTCCGTTTGCAATGAGCAGTTCTTC
D gene: .; J gene: TRBJ2-5; clone size: few; V gene: TRBV3-1; CDR3 protein: CASSQVGSGETQYF; CDR3 DNA: TGTGCCAGCAGCCAAGTGGGCTCTGGGGAGACCCAGTACTTC
D gene: TRBD2; J gene: TRBJ2-3; clone size: .; V gene: TRBV12-3/TRBV12-4; CDR3 protein: CASSGLAGGFSTDTQYF; CDR3 DNA: TGTGCCAGCAGTGGACTAGCGGGGGGCTTTAGCACAGATACGCAGTATTTT
D gene: TRBD1; J gene: TRBJ2-7; clone size: .; V gene: TRBV29-1; CDR3 protein: CSVEAWDRDEQYF; CDR3 DNA: TGCAGCGTTGAAGCTTGGGACAGGGACGAGCAGTACTTC
D gene: TRBD1; J gene: TRBJ2-5; clone size: few; V gene: TRBV14; CDR3 protein: CASSLLTGGGETQYF; CDR3 DNA: TGTGCCAGCAGCCTCCTGACAGGGGGTGGAGAGACCCAGTACTTC
D gene: TRBD2; J gene: TRBJ2-7; clone size: .; V gene: TRBV25-1; CDR3 protein: CASGWSGGAHEQYF; CDR3 DNA: TGTGCCAGCGGATGGAGCGGGGGGGCCCACGAGCAGTACTTC
D gene: TRBD1; J gene: TRBJ2-3; clone size: .; V gene: TRBV29-1; CDR3 protein: CSVEARGQVDTQYF; CDR3 DNA: TGCAGCGTTGAGGCCAGGGGGCAGGTAGATACGCAGTATTTT
D gene: .; J gene: TRBJ2-7; clone size: .; V gene: TRBV6-2/TRBV6-3; CDR3 protein: CASILGGRGEQYF; CDR3 DNA: TGTGCCAGCATCTTGGGGGGCCGGGGCGAGCAGTACTTC
D gene: .; J gene: TRBJ2-7; clone size: .; V gene: TRBV9; CDR3 protein: CASSAGVGSPTYEQYF; CDR3 DNA: TGTGCCAGCAGCGCTGGGGTGGGTAGTCCCACCTACGAGCAGTACTTC
D gene: .; J gene: TRBJ2-3; clone size: .; V gene: TRBV20-1; CDR3 protein: CSARGATKTDTQYF; CDR3 DNA: TGCAGTGCTAGAGGAGCGACTAAGACAGATACGCAGTATTTT
D gene: .; J gene: TRBJ2-4; clone size: .; V gene: TRBV4-2; CDR3 protein: CASSQVRPVVGEQYF; CDR3 DNA: TGTGCCAGCAGCCAAGTTAGGCCGGTGGTAGGGGAGCAGTACTTC
D gene: .; J gene: TRBJ2-7; clone size: .; V gene: TRBV4-2; CDR3 protein: CASSQDIGAGLSYEQYF; CDR3 DNA: TGTGCCAGCAGCCAAGATATTGGGGCAGGACTCTCCTACGAGCAGTACTTC
D gene: .; J gene: TRBJ2-2; clone size: .; V gene: TRBV6-2/TRBV6-3; CDR3 protein: CASTRDFGGELFF; CDR3 DNA: TGTGCCAGCACCAGGGATTTCGGCGGGGAGCTGTTTTTT
D gene: .; J gene: TRBJ2-7; clone size: .; V gene: TRBV6-5; CDR3 protein: CASSLGETEQYF; CDR3 DNA: TGTGCCAGCAGTTTAGGGGAGACCGAGCAGTACTTC
D gene: TRBD1; J gene: TRBJ1-1; clone size: .; V gene: TRBV20-1; CDR3 protein: CSARGDRENTEAFF; CDR3 DNA: TGCAGTGCTAGAGGAGACAGGGAGAACACTGAAGCTTTCTTT
D gene: .; J gene: TRBJ2-5; clone size: .; V gene: TRBV28; CDR3 protein: CASSLFDGNQETQYF; CDR3 DNA: TGTGCCAGCAGCCTCTTTGACGGGAATCAAGAGACCCAGTACTTC
D gene: .; J gene: TRBJ2-1; clone size: many; V gene: TRBV4-2; CDR3 protein: CASSQDLIYNEQFF; CDR3 DNA: TGTGCCAGCAGCCAAGATCTCATCTACAATGAGCAGTTCTTC
D gene: .; J gene: TRBJ2-7; clone size: .; V gene: TRBV15; CDR3 protein: CATSSGAGDYEQYF; CDR3 DNA: TGTGCCACCAGCAGCGGGGCAGGGGACTACGAGCAGTACTTC
D gene: .; J gene: TRBJ2-7; clone size: .; V gene: TRBV6-5; CDR3 protein: CASFEGNEQYF; CDR3 DNA: TGTGCCAGCTTTGAGGGTAACGAGCAGTACTTC
D gene: .; J gene: TRBJ2-1; clone size: .; V gene: TRBV28; CDR3 protein: CASTSVAYNEQFF; CDR3 DNA: TGTGCCAGCACCTCAGTCGCCTACAATGAGCAGTTCTTC
D gene: TRBD2; J gene: TRBJ2-5; clone size: .; V gene: TRBV10-2; CDR3 protein: CASSEWPSGGQETQYF; CDR3 DNA: TGCGCCAGCAGTGAGTGGCCTAGCGGGGGGCAAGAGACCCAGTACTTC
D gene: TRBD2; J gene: TRBJ2-3; clone size: .; V gene: TRBV6-4; CDR3 protein: CASSARASGGGDTQYF; CDR3 DNA: TGTGCCAGCAGTGCACGTGCTAGCGGAGGAGGAGATACGCAGTATTTT
D gene: TRBD1; J gene: TRBJ2-4; clone size: .; V gene: TRBV28; CDR3 protein: CASSGTGGKNIQYF; CDR3 DNA: TGTGCCAGCAGCGGGACAGGGGGCAAAAACATTCAGTACTTC
D gene: .; J gene: TRBJ2-1; clone size: .; V gene: TRBV4-1; CDR3 protein: CASSRRRLNEQFF; CDR3 DNA: TGCGCCAGCAGCCGAAGACGCCTCAATGAGCAGTTCTTC
D gene: TRBD1; J gene: TRBJ2-5; clone size: .; V gene: TRBV3-1; CDR3 protein: CASSQDGTEQETQYF; CDR3 DNA: TGTGCCAGCAGCCAAGATGGGACAGAACAAGAGACCCAGTACTTC